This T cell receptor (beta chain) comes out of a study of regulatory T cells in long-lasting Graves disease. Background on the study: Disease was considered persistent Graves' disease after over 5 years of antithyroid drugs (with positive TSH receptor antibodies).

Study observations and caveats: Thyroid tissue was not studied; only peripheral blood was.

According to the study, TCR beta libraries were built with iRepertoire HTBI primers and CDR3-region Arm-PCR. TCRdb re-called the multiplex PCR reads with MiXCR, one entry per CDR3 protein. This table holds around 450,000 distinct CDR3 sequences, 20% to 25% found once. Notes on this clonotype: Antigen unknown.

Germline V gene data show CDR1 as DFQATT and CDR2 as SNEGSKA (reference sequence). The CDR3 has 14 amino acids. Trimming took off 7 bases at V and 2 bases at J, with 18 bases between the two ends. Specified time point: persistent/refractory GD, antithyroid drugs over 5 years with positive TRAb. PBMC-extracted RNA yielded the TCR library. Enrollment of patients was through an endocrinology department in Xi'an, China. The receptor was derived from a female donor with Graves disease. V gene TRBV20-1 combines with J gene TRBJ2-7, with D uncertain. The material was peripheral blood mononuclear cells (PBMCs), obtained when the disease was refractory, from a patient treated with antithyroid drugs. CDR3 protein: CSVPHVTSTYEQYF. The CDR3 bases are TGCAGTGTTCCACACGTCACTTCTACCTACGAGCAGTACTTC.